This TCR beta chain was sequenced in a study of T cells in Graves' hyperthyroidism and ophthalmopathy. Researchers amplified the TCR beta CDR3 regions from RNA transcripts. The TCR CDR3 first-round RT-PCR relied on the HTBI primer set. One entry per CDR3 protein, called by TCRdb with MiXCR from the multiplex PCR reads. This table holds roughly 580,000 distinct CDR3 sequences, roughly 13% found once. The sample holds many counts of this clonotype. CDR1 is MNHEY and CDR2 is SMNVEV in the germline V gene (reference sequence). There are 14 residues in the CDR3. Trimming left V 4 bases short and J 1 base short, with 9 bases between.

The sequencing input was blood. This chain connects TRBV27 to TRBJ2-3, with a weak D call TRBD2 (7 bases). The TCR originated in a woman aged 25-40 years with Graves' hyperthyroidism that later progressed to Graves' ophthalmopathy. In DNA, the CDR3 is TGTGCCAGCAGTTGGGAGGGGGGCACAGATACGCAGTATTTT. Translated, it gives CASSWEGGTDTQYF.